This entry describes one T cell receptor beta chain. Antigen specificity is unknown. The data originate from a study of monozygotic twins with cystic fibrosis. Method: immunoSEQ multiplex PCR; TCRdb's copy keeps in-frame clones and lacks some. Of nearly 25,000 clones in the sample, about 91% were seen once. The V gene's germline CDR1 is SGHVS and CDR2 FNYEAQ. Trimming took off 0 bases at V and 1 base at J, with 10 bases between the two ends. The CDR3 length is 16 residues. The study, taken as a whole, reports: Shared CDR3 numbers were not associated with age, concordance or severity.

The J gene is TRBJ1-5, the V gene TRBV7-6; weak D call: TRBD1 (6 bases). The receptor was isolated from a girl aged 2-9 years with cystic fibrosis. Source material: blood. The CDR3 DNA follows: TGTGCCAGCAGCTTAGCCCCGGGACAAAGCAATCAGCCCCAGCATTTT. It is translated as CASSLAPGQSNQPQHF.